This paragraph reports one T cell receptor beta chain. The data originate from a study of blood T cell repertoires in COVID-19. Study at large: Spain, Italy and the United States supplied samples that represented acute and convalescent COVID-19. PBMCs, B-cell-depleted T cells, or T cells were the source of the cDNA or gDNA that made up the material.

Profiling relied on immunoSEQ multiplex PCR, and the TCRdb table lists in-frame clones only, not all of them. The table has some 200,000 clones, 80% to 90% seen once. CDR1 and CDR2 from the germline V gene are MNHEY and SVGEGT. This CDR3 is 20 amino acids long. The V gene lost 7 bases and the J gene lost 0 bases, with 30 bases spanning the gap. The origin of this receptor is a man aged 50 to 59 with acute or convalescent COVID-19. Specimen: peripheral blood. The chain joins TRBV6-2 or TRBV6-3 to TRBJ1-1; TRBD1 is a possible D gene (6 bases). CDR3 nucleotides: TGTGCCAGCATCCCTAAGGGGTGGGGCAGGGGCCTTGTACTGAACACTGAAGCTTTCTTT. Encoded protein: CASIPKGWGRGLVLNTEAFF.